The present T cell receptor (beta chain) was sequenced within a study of T cell responses to AZD1222 COVID-19 vaccine. CDR3 size: 16 residues. CDR1 is SGHVS, CDR2 FQNEAQ, per germline. Trimming took 0 bases from V and 0 from J; bases not matched to a gene: 4. TCRdb keeps only in-frame clones here, not all; method: immunoSEQ multiplex PCR. The repertoire holds about 130,000 clones, 70% to 90% seen once, with 1.9% in the top ten. As concerns this clone: As yet, its antigen is unknown.

Study-wide results and caveats: The repertoires were collected only after the peak T cell response. Reportedly, nearly half the spike-specific TCRs target unmutated variant regions.

This sequence originates from an adult in good health. The chain has TRBV7-8 and TRBJ1-1; 7 bases align to TRBD1. The sequencing here drew on peripheral blood, taken on day 0 of AZD1222 vaccination. The CDR3 region has the DNA TGTGCCAGCAGCTTAGCCCGACAGGGTTTGAACACTGAAGCTTTCTTT. Translated: CASSLARQGLNTEAFF.